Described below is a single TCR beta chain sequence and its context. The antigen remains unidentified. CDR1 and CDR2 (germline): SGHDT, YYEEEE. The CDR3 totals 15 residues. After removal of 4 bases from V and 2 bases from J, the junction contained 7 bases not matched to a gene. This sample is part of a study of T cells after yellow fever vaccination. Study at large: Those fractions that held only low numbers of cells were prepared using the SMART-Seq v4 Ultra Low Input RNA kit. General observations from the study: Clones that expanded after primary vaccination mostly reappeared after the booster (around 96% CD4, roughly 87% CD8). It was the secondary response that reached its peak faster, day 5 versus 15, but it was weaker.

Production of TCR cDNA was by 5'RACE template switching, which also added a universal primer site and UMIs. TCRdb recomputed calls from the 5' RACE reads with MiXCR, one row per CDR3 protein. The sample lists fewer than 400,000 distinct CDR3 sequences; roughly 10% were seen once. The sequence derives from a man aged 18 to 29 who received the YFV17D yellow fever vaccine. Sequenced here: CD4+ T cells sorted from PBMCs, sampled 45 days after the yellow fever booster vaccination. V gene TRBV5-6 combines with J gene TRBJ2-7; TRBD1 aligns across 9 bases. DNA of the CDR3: TGTGCCAGCAGCCCCGGGACAGGGCGTCCCTACGAGCAGTACTTC. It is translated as CASSPGTGRPYEQYF. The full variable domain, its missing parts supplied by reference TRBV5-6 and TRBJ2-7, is DAGVTQSPTHLIKTRGQQVTLRCSPKSGHDTVSWYQQALGQGPQFIFQYYEEEERQRGNFPDRFSGHQFPNYSSELNVNALLLGDSALYLCASSPGTGRPYEQYFGPGTRLTVT.